This T cell receptor (beta chain) was found in a study of tumor-infiltrating lymphocytes in primary liver carcinoma. A note on this clonotype: Mismatch with germline at one junction end may stem from a read error.

TCR beta cDNA came from approximately 490 ng total RNA, primed with a constant-region primer. Generation of the TCR beta libraries relied on three nested multiplex PCR rounds using slightly modified ARM-PCR. Researchers ran the first two PCR rounds for roughly 11 cycles each with TRBV1-TRBV30 forward primers and a C-beta reverse primer. Using its own MiXCR run on the multiplex PCR reads, TCRdb lists one record per CDR3 protein. The sample holds roughly 70,000 distinct CDR3 sequences, 71% seen once. The CDR3 has 15 residues. The germline gives CDR1 SQVTM, CDR2 ANQGSEA. DNA and RNA were both co-extracted from 20-30 mg of bulk tissue that had not been sorted. Chronic HBV infection was present in the patients, who were treatment-naive. All of the tumor samples contained over 80% viable tumor cells.

Material: liver tumor tissue from sampling region 4. Documented subset: tumor region T4, right-lateral pole. The gene calls are TRBV29-1 and TRBJ1-1, with 8 bases fitting TRBD1. The sequence derives from a man aged 40-49 years with primary liver carcinoma and hepatitis B virus infection. CDR3 sequence (DNA): TGCAGCGGGTCAGGGGGCTTGGGAATGAACACTGGAGCTTTCTTT. Translating gives CSGSGGLGMNTGAFF.